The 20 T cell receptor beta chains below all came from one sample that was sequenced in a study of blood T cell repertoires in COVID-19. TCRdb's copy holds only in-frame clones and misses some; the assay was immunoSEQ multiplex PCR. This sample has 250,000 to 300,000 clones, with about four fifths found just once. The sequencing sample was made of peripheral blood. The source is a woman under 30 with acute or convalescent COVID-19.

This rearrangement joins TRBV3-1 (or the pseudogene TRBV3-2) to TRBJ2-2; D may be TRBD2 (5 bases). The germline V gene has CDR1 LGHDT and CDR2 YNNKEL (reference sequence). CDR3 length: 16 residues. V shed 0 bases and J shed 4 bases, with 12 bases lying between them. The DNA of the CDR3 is TGTGCCAGCAGCCAAGATGGGCGGGCCGTCACCGGGGAGCTGTTTTTT. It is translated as CASSQDGRAVTGELFF.

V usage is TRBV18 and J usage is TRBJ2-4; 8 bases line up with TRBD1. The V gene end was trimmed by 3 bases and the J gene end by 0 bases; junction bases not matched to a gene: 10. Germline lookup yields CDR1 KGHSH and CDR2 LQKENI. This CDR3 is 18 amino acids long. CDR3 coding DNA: TGTGCCAGCTCACCCATGGGACAGGCGTTAATAGCCAAAAACATTCAGTACTTC. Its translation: CASSPMGQALIAKNIQYF.

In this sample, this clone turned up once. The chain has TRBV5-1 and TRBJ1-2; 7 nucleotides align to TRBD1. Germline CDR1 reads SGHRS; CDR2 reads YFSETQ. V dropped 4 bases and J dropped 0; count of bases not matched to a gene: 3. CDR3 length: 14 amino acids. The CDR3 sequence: CASSQGTANYGYTF. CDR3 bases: TGCGCCAGCAGCCAAGGGACAGCTAACTATGGCTACACCTTC.

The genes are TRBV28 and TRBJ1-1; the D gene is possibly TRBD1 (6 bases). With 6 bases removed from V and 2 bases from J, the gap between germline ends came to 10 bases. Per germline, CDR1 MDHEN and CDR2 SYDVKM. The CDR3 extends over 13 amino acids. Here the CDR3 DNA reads TGTGCCAGCAGCTGGACAGTTAACACTGAAGCTTTCTTT. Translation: CASSWTVNTEAFF.

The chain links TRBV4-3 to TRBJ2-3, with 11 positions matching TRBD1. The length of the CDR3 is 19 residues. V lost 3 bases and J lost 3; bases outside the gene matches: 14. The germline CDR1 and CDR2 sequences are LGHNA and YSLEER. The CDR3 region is CASSQRGTGGRVETDTQYF. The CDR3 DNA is TGCGCCAGCAGCCAGAGAGGGACAGGGGGACGAGTAGAAACAGATACGCAGTATTTT.

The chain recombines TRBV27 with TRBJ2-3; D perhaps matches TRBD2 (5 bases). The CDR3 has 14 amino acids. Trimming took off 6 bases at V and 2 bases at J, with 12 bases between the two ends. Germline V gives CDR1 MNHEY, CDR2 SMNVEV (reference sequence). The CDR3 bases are TGTGCCAGCAGGAGAGAGCGGAACACAGATACGCAGTATTTT. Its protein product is CASRRERNTDTQYF.

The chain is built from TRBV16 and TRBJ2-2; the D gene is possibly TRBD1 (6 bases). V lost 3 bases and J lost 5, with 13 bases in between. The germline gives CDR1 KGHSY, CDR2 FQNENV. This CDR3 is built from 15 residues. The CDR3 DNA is TGTGCCAGCAGCCACAGCCTAACAGGGACCGGGGAGCTGTTTTTT. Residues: CASSHSLTGTGELFF.

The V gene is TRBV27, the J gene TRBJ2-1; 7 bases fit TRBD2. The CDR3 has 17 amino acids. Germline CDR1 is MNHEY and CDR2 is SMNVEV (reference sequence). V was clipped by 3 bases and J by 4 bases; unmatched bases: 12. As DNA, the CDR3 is TGTGCCAGCAGTTTGGGGGGGGGAGGGCCAAGGTACAATGAGCAGTTCTTC. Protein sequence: CASSLGGGGPRYNEQFF.

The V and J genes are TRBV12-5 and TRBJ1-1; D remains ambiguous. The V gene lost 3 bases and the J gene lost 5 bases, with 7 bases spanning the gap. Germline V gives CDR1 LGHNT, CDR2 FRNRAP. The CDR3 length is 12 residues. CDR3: CASGFEGTEAFF. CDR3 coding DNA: TGTGCTAGTGGTTTTGAGGGTACTGAAGCTTTCTTT.

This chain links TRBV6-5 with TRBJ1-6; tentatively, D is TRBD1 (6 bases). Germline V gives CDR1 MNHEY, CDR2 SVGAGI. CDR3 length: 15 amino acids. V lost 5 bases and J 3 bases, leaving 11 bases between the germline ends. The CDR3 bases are TGTGCCAGCAGTAAACAGGGAAGCTATAATTCACCCCTCCACTTT. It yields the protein CASSKQGSYNSPLHF.

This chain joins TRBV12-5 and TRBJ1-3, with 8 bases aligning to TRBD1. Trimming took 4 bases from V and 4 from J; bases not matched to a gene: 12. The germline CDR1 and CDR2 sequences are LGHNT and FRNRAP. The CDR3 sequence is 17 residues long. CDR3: CASGSHQGARKGNTIYF. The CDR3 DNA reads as TGTGCTAGTGGTTCCCACCAGGGGGCGAGGAAGGGAAACACCATATATTTT.

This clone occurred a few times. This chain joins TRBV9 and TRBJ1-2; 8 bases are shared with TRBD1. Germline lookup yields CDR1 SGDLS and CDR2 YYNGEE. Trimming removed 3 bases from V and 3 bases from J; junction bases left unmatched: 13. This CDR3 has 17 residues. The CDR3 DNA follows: TGTGCCAGCAGCGCTTCAGACAGGGGCGCAGGGCACTATGGCTACACCTTC. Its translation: CASSASDRGAGHYGYTF. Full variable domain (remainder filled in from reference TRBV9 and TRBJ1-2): DSGVTQTPKHLITATGQRVTLRCSPRSGDLSVYWYQQSLDQGLQFLIQYYNGEERAKGNILERFSAQQFPDLHSELNLSSLELGDSALYFCASSASDRGAGHYGYTFGSGTRLTVV.

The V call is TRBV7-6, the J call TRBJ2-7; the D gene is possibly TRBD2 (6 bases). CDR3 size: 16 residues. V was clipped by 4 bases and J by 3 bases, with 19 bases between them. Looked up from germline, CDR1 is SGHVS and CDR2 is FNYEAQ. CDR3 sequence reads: CASSYRSLATHYEQYF. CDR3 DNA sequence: TGTGCCAGCAGCTACCGCAGCCTAGCGACCCACTACGAGCAGTACTTC.

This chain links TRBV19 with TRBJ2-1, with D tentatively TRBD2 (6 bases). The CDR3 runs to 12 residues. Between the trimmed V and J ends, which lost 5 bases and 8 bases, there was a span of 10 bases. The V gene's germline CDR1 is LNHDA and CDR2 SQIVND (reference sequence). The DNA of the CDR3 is TGTGCCAGTAGTTCGGGACTGTATGAGCAGTTCTTC. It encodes CASSSGLYEQFF.

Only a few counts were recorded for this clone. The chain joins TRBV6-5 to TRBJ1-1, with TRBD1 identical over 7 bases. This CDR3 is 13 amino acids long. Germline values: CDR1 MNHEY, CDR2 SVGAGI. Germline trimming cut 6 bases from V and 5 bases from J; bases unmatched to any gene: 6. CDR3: CASSQGEMTEAFF. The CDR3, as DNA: TGTGCCAGCAGCCAGGGGGAAATGACTGAAGCTTTCTTT.

CDR3 amino acids: CASSQGTSWEETQYF. The CDR3 DNA follows: TGCGCCAGCAGCCAGGGGACTAGCTGGGAGGAGACCCAGTACTTC. The chain combines TRBV4-3 with TRBJ2-5; 9 bases line up with TRBD2. Trimming took 3 bases from V and 5 from J; bases not matched to a gene: 7. Germline loops: CDR1 LGHNA, CDR2 YSLEER. This CDR3 comprises 15 residues.

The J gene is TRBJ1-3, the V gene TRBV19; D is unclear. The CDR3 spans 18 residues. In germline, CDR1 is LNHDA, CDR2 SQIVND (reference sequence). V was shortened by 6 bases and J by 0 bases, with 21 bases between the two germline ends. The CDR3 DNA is TGTGCCAGTAGGACCCGATGGACTCCTCGAAACTCTGGAAACACCATATATTTT. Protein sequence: CASRTRWTPRNSGNTIYF.

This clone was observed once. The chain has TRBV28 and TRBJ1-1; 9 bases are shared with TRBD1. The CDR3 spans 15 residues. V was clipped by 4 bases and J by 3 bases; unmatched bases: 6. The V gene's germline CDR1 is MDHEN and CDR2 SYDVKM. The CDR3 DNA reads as TGTGCCAGCAGTTCTCCGACAGGGGGGGACACTGAAGCTTTCTTT. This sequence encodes CASSSPTGGDTEAFF.

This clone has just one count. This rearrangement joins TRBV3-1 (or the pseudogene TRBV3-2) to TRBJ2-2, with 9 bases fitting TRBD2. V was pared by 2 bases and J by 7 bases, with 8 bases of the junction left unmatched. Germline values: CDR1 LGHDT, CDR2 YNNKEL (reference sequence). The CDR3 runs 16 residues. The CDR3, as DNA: TGTGCCAGCAGCCAATATAAGGGACTAGCCCACGGGGAGCTGTTTTTT. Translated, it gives CASSQYKGLAHGELFF.

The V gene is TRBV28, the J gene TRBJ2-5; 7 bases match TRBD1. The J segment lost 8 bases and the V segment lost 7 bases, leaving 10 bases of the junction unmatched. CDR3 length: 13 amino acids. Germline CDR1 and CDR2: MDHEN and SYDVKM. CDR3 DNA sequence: TGTGCCAGCACCGAAGACAGGGTAGGCACCCAGTACTTC. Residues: CASTEDRVGTQYF.